This T cell receptor beta chain was captured by sequencing in a study of T cell responses to AZD1222 COVID-19 vaccine. The CDR3 loop spans 11 amino acids. V was clipped by 3 bases and J by 11 bases, with 10 bases between them. In germline, CDR1 is SGHTA, CDR2 FQGNSA. The method was immunoSEQ multiplex PCR; TCRdb's version includes in-frame clones alone and lacks a portion of them. The sample has roughly 100,000 clones; 70% to 90% are singletons. This receptor was obtained from an adult who received the AZD1222 COVID-19 vaccine. This chain joins TRBV7-2 and TRBJ1-1, with D unresolved. The sequencing used peripheral blood, collected 28 days after the second AZD1222 dose. CDR3: CASSFRMIAFF. CDR3 nucleotides: TGTGCCAGCAGCTTCAGGATGATCGCTTTCTTT.